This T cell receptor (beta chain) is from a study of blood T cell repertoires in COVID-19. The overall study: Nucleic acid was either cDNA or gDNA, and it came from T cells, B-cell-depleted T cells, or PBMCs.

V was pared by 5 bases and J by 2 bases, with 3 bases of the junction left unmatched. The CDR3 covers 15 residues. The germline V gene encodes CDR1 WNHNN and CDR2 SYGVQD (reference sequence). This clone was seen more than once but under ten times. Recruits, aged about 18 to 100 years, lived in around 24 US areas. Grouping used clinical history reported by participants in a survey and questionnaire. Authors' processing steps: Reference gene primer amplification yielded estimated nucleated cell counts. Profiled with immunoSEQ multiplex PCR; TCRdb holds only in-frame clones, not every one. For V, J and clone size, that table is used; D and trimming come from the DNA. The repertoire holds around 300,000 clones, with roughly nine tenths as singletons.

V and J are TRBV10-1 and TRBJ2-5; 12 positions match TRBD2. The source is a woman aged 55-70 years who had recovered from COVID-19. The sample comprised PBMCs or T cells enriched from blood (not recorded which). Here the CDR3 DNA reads TGCGCCAGCAGTAGGACTAGCGGGGTGCAAGAGACCCAGTACTTC. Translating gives CASSRTSGVQETQYF.